These 15 T cell receptor beta chains originate from one sample sequenced in a study of preoperative IRX-2 immunotherapy in early breast cancer. Profiling relied on immunoSEQ multiplex PCR, and the TCRdb table lists in-frame clones only, not all of them. The data show approximately 34,000 clones, about 95% seen once. The treatment: preoperative locoregional IRX-2 cytokine immunotherapy. Sampling was conducted from a patient treated with IRX-2 immunotherapy. These TCRs come from a human donor with breast cancer.

The gene calls are TRBV5-1 and TRBJ2-2; tentative D call: TRBD1 (6 bases). Germline CDR1 is SGHRS and CDR2 is YFSETQ. Deletions cut 0 bases from V and 6 bases from J, with 18 bases between. The CDR3 spans 17 residues. The CDR3 is CASSLDEQGRIAGELFF. The CDR3 DNA sequence: TGCGCCAGCAGCTTGGATGAGCAGGGGAGAATTGCCGGGGAGCTGTTTTTT. The variable domain in full, completed from reference TRBV5-1 and TRBJ2-2, reads KAGVTQTPRYLIKTRGQQVTLSCSPISGHRSVSWYQQTPGQGLQFLFEYFSETQRNKGNFPGRFSGRQFSNSRSEMNVSTLELGDSALYLCASSLDEQGRIAGELFFGEGSRLTVL.

The V gene is TRBV30, the J gene TRBJ2-7, with 7 bases lining up with TRBD1. Trimming at V came to 0 bases and at J to 0 bases, leaving 2 bases not matched to a gene. Germline CDR1 reads GTSNPN; CDR2 reads SVGIG (reference sequence). The CDR3 covers 14 residues. CDR3 nucleotides: TGTGCCTGGAGTGTACAGGGGAACTCCTACGAGCAGTACTTC. Translating it yields CAWSVQGNSYEQYF.

The chain is built from TRBV6-5 and TRBJ2-1; D is perhaps TRBD1 or TRBD2 (5 bases each). From germline, CDR1 is MNHEY and CDR2 SVGAGI. The CDR3 spans 12 residues. V lost 2 bases and J lost 6, with 5 bases in between. CDR3 sequence: CASSYGGNEQFF. In DNA form, the CDR3 reads TGTGCCAGCAGTTACGGGGGCAATGAGCAGTTCTTC.

The CDR3 DNA reads TGTGCCAGCAGTGACGGGACTAGCGGACACAATGAGCAGTTCTTC. Translating it yields CASSDGTSGHNEQFF. The chain has TRBV6-4 and TRBJ2-1; TRBD2 matches 11 bases. The germline CDR1 and CDR2 sequences are MRHNA and SNTAGT. The trim removed 2 bases at V and 5 bases at J, leaving 2 bases unmatched. The CDR3 has 15 residues.

This clone was picked up one time. The chain has TRBV19 and TRBJ2-7, with TRBD2 matching 8 bases. The CDR3 length is 13 residues. The ends lost 7 bases at V and 1 base at J; junction bases unmatched: 3. Germline V lookup: CDR1 LNHDA, CDR2 SQIVND (reference sequence). CDR3 sequence reads: CASMGLDSYEQYF. The CDR3 DNA follows: TGTGCCAGTATGGGACTAGATTCCTACGAGCAGTACTTC. The whole variable domain, remainder taken from reference TRBV19 and TRBJ2-7, is DGGITQSPKYLFRKEGQNVTLSCEQNLNHDAMYWYRQDPGQGLRLIYYSQIVNDFQKGDIAEGYSVSREKKESFPLTVTSAQKNPTAFYLCASMGLDSYEQYFGPGTRLTVT.

The rearrangement uses TRBV7-2 and TRBJ1-2, with D possibly TRBD1 on 5 matching bases. The CDR3 runs to 16 residues. Per the germline V gene, CDR1 is SGHTA and CDR2 is FQGNSA. Trimming cost V 3 bases and J 0 bases, with 14 bases left between them. This CDR3 is CASSFGGTLANYGYTF. In DNA form, the CDR3 reads TGTGCCAGCAGCTTCGGGGGGACGTTGGCTAACTATGGCTACACCTTC.

V gene TRBV28 combines with J gene TRBJ2-2; D is uncertain. There are 13 residues in the CDR3. V lost 1 base and J lost 5, with 5 bases in between. Germline-derived CDR1 and CDR2 are MDHEN and SYDVKM. This chain's CDR3 is CASSLSETGELFF. The CDR3 coding sequence is TGTGCCAGCAGTTTATCGGAAACCGGGGAGCTGTTTTTT.

The rearrangement links TRBV18 to TRBJ1-1; D possibly corresponds to TRBD1 (6 bases). CDR1 and CDR2 (germline): KGHSH, LQKENI. The CDR3 runs 14 residues. Trimming pared 3 bases from V and 3 bases from J, leaving 11 bases between. CDR3 in amino acids: CASSPGARDTEAFF. CDR3 nucleotide sequence: TGTGCCAGCTCACCGGGGGCTCGGGACACTGAAGCTTTCTTT. The entire variable domain, with the rest obtained from reference TRBV18 and TRBJ1-1, is as follows: NAGVMQNPRHLVRRRGQEARLRCSPMKGHSHVYWYRQLPEEGLKFMVYLQKENIIDESGMPKERFSAEFPKEGPSILRIQQVVRGDSAAYFCASSPGARDTEAFFGQGTRLTVV.

The CDR3 nucleotides read TGTGCCATCAAGCAGGACAATCAGCCCCAGCATTTT. It encodes CAIKQDNQPQHF. V is TRBV10-3 and J is TRBJ1-5; D gene uncertain. From germline, CDR1 is ENHRY and CDR2 SYGVKD. The germline V and J ends were trimmed by 7 bases and 3 bases, with 7 bases remaining between them. This CDR3 has 12 amino acids.

This chain joins TRBV6-1 and TRBJ2-7; weak D call: TRBD1 (6 bases). There are 14 residues in the CDR3. The germline CDR1 and CDR2 sequences are MNHNS and SASEGT. The V gene lost 6 bases and the J gene lost 0 bases, with 12 bases spanning the gap. The CDR3 DNA reads as TGTGCCAGCAGAGAAACAGGGTCCTCCTACGAGCAGTACTTC. Its protein product is CASRETGSSYEQYF.

This chain links TRBV4-1 with TRBJ2-1; the D gene is possibly TRBD1 (7 bases). V lost 4 bases and J 4 bases, leaving 17 bases between the germline ends. This CDR3 has 16 amino acids. From germline, CDR1 is MGHRA and CDR2 YSYEKL. CDR3 in amino acids: CASSLRQGGGYNEQFF. CDR3 in DNA: TGCGCCAGCAGCCTCCGACAGGGTGGGGGGTACAATGAGCAGTTCTTC.

The V call is TRBV6-1, the J call TRBJ2-1; 8 bases fit TRBD2. Trimming cost V 4 bases and J 0 bases; bases outside gene matches: 8. CDR3 length equals 17 residues. CDR1 MNHNS and CDR2 SASEGT come from the germline V gene. CDR3 DNA: TGTGCCAGCAGTGTAAGCAGCGGGGGCCTCTCCTACAATGAGCAGTTCTTC. Protein: CASSVSSGGLSYNEQFF.

The CDR3 loop reads CASSVGRTFFYGYTF. The CDR3 DNA follows: TGTGCCAGCAGCGTAGGAAGAACCTTCTTTTATGGCTACACCTTC. This chain joins TRBV9 and TRBJ1-2; no firm D call. Germline values: CDR1 SGDLS, CDR2 YYNGEE. This CDR3 is built from 15 residues. V lost 0 bases and J 5 bases, leaving 14 bases between the germline ends.

V gene TRBV5-4 combines with J gene TRBJ1-2; unclear D gene. This CDR3 is built from 14 residues. Trimming removed 2 bases at V and 5 bases at J, with 13 bases between. The germline V gene has CDR1 SGHNT and CDR2 YYREEE (reference sequence). The CDR3 protein is CASSLSGLTYGYTF. As DNA, the CDR3 is TGTGCCAGCAGCTTATCCGGTCTAACTTATGGCTACACCTTC. The full variable domain, completed using reference TRBV5-4 and TRBJ1-2, is ETGVTQSPTHLIKTRGQQVTLRCSSQSGHNTVSWYQQALGQGPQFIFQYYREEENGRGNFPPRFSGLQFPNYSSELNVNALELDDSALYLCASSLSGLTYGYTFGSGTRLTVV.

Only one count was recorded for this clone. The V call is TRBV6-1, the J call TRBJ1-1; tentatively, D is TRBD1 (6 bases). CDR1 and CDR2 (germline): MNHNS, SASEGT. Trimming took off 4 bases at V and 12 bases at J, with 18 bases between the two ends. The CDR3 contains 13 residues. The CDR3 region is CASSGGWGRGPFF. The CDR3 DNA follows: TGTGCCAGCAGTGGGGGATGGGGGCGCGGTCCTTTCTTT.